These 16 T cell receptor beta chains came from one sample sequenced in a study of cytomegalovirus exposure and HLA in healthy donors. The PCR employed 60 Vbeta primers together with 13 Jbeta primers. Data came from immunoSEQ multiplex PCR; TCRdb stores just in-frame clones and leaves some out. The data hold nearly 200,000 clones, with 82% observed a single time. The material sequenced was PBMCs. The receptors were sampled from a boy younger than 10 in good health and CMV-seronegative.

The chain uses TRBV7-6 and TRBJ2-3, with a possible D match to TRBD1 (6 bases). The CDR3 extends over 14 amino acids. Germline loops: CDR1 SGHVS, CDR2 FNYEAQ. V lost 1 base and J lost 2, with 7 bases in between. DNA of the CDR3: TGTGCCAGCAGCTTAGTGGGGGCCACAGATACGCAGTATTTT. It specifies CASSLVGATDTQYF.

This chain uses TRBV29-1 with TRBJ1-1; 7 bases match TRBD1. The CDR3 covers 13 residues. The V segment lost 4 bases and the J segment 7 bases; nucleotides outside the gene matches: 9. Germline V lookup: CDR1 SQVTM, CDR2 ANQGSEA. CDR3 DNA: TGCAGCGTTGTTGGGGGCAGGGGGGTTGAAGCTTTCTTT. Its translation is CSVVGGRGVEAFF.

The chain recombines TRBV6-1 with TRBJ2-5, with D perhaps TRBD1 (6 bases). The length of the CDR3 is 13 residues. Germline V gives CDR1 MNHNS, CDR2 SASEGT. V was pared by 10 bases and J by 4 bases, with 16 bases between. This CDR3 is CATRGEGLETQYF. Here the CDR3 DNA reads TGTGCCACCAGGGGAGAGGGTTTAGAGACCCAGTACTTC.

This clone turned up a few times. The V gene is TRBV11-3, the J gene TRBJ2-7, with TRBD1 identical over 11 bases. Per germline, CDR1 SGHNT and CDR2 YENEEA. With V trimmed by 1 base and J by 6 bases, 8 bases remained unmatched. CDR3 length: 16 amino acids. The CDR3 region has the DNA TGTGCCAGCAGCTTAGCAGAGGACAGGGGGCATCTCGAGCAGTACTTC. This translates into CASSLAEDRGHLEQYF.

V usage is TRBV6-5 and J usage is TRBJ2-7; no reliable D call. V was pared by 0 bases and J by 7 bases, with 10 bases between. The CDR3 is 13 amino acids. In germline, CDR1 is MNHEY, CDR2 SVGAGI. CDR3 coding DNA: TGTGCCAGCAGTTACTCGATCCGGAGTGAGCAGTACTTC. It translates to CASSYSIRSEQYF.

Written as DNA, the CDR3 is TGTGCCAGCAGCCGACCGGGGATGAACACTGAAGCTTTCTTT. Translating it yields CASSRPGMNTEAFF. J is TRBJ1-1 and V is TRBV7-9; D is uncertain. The V gene lost 5 bases and the J gene lost 0 bases, with 10 bases spanning the gap. Germline values: CDR1 SEHNR, CDR2 FQNEAQ (reference sequence). The CDR3 sequence is 14 residues long.

The chain joins TRBV10-3 to TRBJ2-7, with 7 bases matching TRBD1. The germline V gene has CDR1 ENHRY and CDR2 SYGVKD. CDR3 size: 15 residues. The trim removed 5 bases at V and 2 bases at J, leaving 9 bases unmatched. CDR3 residues: CAISPGTVGTYEQYF. The CDR3 bases are TGTGCCATCAGTCCCGGGACAGTAGGGACCTACGAGCAGTACTTC.

The rearrangement uses TRBV6-6 and TRBJ2-7; no reliable D call. Trimming took 6 bases from V and 0 from J, leaving 6 bases between them. This CDR3 has 12 amino acids. Germline lookup yields CDR1 MNHNY and CDR2 SVGAGI (reference sequence). CDR3 sequence: CASRAPSYEQYF. CDR3 DNA: TGTGCCAGCAGAGCCCCCTCCTACGAGCAGTACTTC.

This clone was seen more than once but under ten times. The chain carries TRBV10-3 and TRBJ1-2; the D is unclear. From germline, CDR1 is ENHRY and CDR2 SYGVKD. V was pared by 8 bases and J by 3 bases, with 7 bases between. This CDR3 is built from 11 residues. CDR3 loop: CAIRGDYGYTF. The DNA of the CDR3 is TGTGCCATCCGGGGTGACTATGGCTACACCTTC.

The chain carries TRBV6-5 and TRBJ2-5; D might be TRBD2 (6 bases). The germline gives CDR1 MNHEY, CDR2 SVGAGI. V lost 9 bases, J lost 7 bases, and 12 bases lay in between. The CDR3 spans 11 residues. CDR3 sequence: CASSLGGTQYF. CDR3 coding DNA: TGTGCCAGTTCCCTGGGAGGGACCCAGTACTTC.

The chain recombines TRBV6-6 with TRBJ1-1; 9 positions match TRBD1. CDR3 length equals 14 residues. Trimming took 5 bases from V and 3 from J; bases not matched to a gene: 4. The V gene's germline CDR1 is MNHNY and CDR2 SVGAGI (reference sequence). CDR3 protein: CASSGGQGYTEAFF. The CDR3 bases are TGTGCCAGCAGTGGGGGACAGGGTTACACTGAAGCTTTCTTT.

The chain has TRBV19 and TRBJ2-2, with D possibly TRBD1 on 5 matching bases. V was shortened by 2 bases and J by 6 bases, with 7 bases between the two germline ends. This CDR3 is built from 13 residues. The V gene's germline CDR1 is LNHDA and CDR2 SQIVND (reference sequence). CDR3 DNA sequence: TGTGCCAGTAGTATAAAGGGGTCCGGGGAGCTGTTTTTT. It translates to CASSIKGSGELFF. The full variable domain, completed using reference TRBV19 and TRBJ2-2, is DGGITQSPKYLFRKEGQNVTLSCEQNLNHDAMYWYRQDPGQGLRLIYYSQIVNDFQKGDIAEGYSVSREKKESFPLTVTSAQKNPTAFYLCASSIKGSGELFFGEGSRLTVL.

This clone was recorded a few times. The rearrangement uses TRBV5-1 and TRBJ1-5; D is possibly TRBD1 (5 bases). The germline V gene encodes CDR1 SGHRS and CDR2 YFSETQ. V shed 4 bases and J shed 2 bases, with 22 bases lying between them. The CDR3 loop spans 18 amino acids. The CDR3 DNA sequence: TGCGCCAGCAGCGGAGGGGCCCTAATTGTTCGGCGCAATCAGCCCCAGCATTTT. Its protein product is CASSGGALIVRRNQPQHF.

This chain uses TRBV6-1 with TRBJ1-2; a weak D match, TRBD1 (6 bases). The germline V gene has CDR1 MNHNS and CDR2 SASEGT. V was clipped by 5 bases and J by 7 bases, with 14 bases between them. This CDR3 contains 13 residues. In nucleotides, the CDR3 is TGTGCCAGCAGTTCCAGGGGAACAGGTGGCTACACCTTC. Protein: CASSSRGTGGYTF.

The CDR3 DNA reads TGCGCCAGCAGCACTGGGACAGGTGGAAACACCATATATTTT. Translating gives CASSTGTGGNTIYF. The rearrangement uses TRBV5-1 and TRBJ1-3; TRBD1 matches 8 bases. V trimming: 4 bases; J trimming: 3 bases; junction bases outside the gene matches: 3. The V gene's germline CDR1 is SGHRS and CDR2 YFSETQ. CDR3 length: 14 residues.

The V and J genes are TRBV29-1 and TRBJ1-1; D not resolved. With 0 bases removed from V and 0 bases from J, the gap between germline ends came to 11 bases. The CDR3 spans 15 residues. The V gene's germline CDR1 is SQVTM and CDR2 ANQGSEA. DNA of the CDR3: TGCAGCGTTGAAGATCTGGGCAGCCTGAACACTGAAGCTTTCTTT. Translating it yields CSVEDLGSLNTEAFF.